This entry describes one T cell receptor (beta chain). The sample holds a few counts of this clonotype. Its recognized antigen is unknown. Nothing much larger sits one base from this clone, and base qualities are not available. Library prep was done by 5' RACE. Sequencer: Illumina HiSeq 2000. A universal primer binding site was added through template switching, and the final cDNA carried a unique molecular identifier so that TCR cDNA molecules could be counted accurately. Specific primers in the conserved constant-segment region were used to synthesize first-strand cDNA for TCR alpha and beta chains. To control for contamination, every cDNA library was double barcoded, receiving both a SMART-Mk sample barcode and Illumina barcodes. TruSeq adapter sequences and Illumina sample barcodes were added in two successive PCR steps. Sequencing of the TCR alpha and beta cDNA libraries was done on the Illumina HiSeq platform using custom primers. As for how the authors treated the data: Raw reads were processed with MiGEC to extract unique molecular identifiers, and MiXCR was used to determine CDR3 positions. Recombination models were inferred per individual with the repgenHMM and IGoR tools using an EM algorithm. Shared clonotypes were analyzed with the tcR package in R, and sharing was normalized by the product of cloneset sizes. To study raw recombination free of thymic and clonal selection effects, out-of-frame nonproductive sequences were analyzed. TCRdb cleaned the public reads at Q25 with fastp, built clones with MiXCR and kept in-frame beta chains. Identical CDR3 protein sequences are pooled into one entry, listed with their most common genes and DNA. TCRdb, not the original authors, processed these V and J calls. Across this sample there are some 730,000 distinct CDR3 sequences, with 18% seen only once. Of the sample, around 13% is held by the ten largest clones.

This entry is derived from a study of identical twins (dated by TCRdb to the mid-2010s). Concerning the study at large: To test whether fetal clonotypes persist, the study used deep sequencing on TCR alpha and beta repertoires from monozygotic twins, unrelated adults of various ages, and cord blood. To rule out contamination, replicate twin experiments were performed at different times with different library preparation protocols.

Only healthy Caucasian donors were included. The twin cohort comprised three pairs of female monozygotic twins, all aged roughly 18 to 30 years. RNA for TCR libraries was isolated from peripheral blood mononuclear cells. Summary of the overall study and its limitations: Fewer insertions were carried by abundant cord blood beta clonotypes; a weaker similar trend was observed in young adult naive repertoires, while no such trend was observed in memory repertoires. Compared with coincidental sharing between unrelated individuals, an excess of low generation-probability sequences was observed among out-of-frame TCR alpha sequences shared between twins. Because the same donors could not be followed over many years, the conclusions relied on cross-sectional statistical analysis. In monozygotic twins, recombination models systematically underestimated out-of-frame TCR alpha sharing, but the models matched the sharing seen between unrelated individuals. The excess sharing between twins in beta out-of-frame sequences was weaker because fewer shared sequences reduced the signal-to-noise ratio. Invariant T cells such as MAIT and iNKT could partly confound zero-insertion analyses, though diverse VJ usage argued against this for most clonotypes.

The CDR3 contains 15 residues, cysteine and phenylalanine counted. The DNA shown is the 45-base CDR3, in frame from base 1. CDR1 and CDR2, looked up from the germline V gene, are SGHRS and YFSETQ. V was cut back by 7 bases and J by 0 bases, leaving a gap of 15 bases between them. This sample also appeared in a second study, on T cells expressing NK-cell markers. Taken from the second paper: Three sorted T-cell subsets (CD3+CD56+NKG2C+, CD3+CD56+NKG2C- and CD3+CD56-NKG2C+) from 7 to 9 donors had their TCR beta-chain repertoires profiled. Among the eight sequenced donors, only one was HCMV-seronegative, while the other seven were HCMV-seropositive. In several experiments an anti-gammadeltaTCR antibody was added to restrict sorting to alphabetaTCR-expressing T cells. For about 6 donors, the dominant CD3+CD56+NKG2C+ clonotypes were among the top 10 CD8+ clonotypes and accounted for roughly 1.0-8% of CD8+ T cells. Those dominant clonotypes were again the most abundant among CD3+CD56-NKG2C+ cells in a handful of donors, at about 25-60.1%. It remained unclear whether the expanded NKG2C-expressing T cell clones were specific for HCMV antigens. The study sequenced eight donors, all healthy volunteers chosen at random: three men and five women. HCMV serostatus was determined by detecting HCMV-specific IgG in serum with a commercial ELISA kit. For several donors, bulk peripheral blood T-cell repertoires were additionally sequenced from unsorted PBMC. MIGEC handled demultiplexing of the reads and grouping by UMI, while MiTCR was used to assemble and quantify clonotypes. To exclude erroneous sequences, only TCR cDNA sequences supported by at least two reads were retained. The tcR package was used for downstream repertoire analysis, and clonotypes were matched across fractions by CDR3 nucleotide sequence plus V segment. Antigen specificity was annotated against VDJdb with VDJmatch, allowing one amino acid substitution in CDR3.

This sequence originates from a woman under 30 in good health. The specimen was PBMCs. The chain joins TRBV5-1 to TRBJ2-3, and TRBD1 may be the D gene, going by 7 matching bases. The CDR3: CASAAGQSSTDTQYF. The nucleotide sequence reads TGCGCCAGCGCGGCGGGACAGTCCAGCACAGATACGCAGTATTTT. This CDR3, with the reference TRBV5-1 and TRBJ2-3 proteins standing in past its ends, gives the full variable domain KAGVTQTPRYLIKTRGQQVTLSCSPISGHRSVSWYQQTPGQGLQFLFEYFSETQRNKGNFPGRFSGRQFSNSRSEMNVSTLELGDSALYLCASAAGQSSTDTQYFGPGTRLTVL.